The clone carrying this T cell receptor (beta chain) was seen a handful of times. This record comes from a study of T-cell memory formation after mild COVID-19. MiXCR, applied by TCRdb to the 5' RACE reads, yields one record per CDR3 protein. The table has hundreds of thousands of distinct CDR3 sequences, 20% seen once. Germline assignment: CDR1 ENHRY and CDR2 SYGVKD. V was trimmed by 5 bases and J by 5 bases, leaving 11 bases between them. The CDR3 spans 13 residues. Sequenced input: PBMCs or a T cell subset sorted from them (not recorded which). This TCR came from an adult woman who had mild COVID-19 (a few samples of this study predate the infection). Cell type and time point are not known. The chain employs TRBV10-3 and TRBJ2-3; D is unresolved. The CDR3 DNA follows: TGTGCCATCAGTTTTGGCGATAAAGATACGCAGTATTTT. Protein product: CAISFGDKDTQYF.